A single sample gave rise to the 28 T cell receptor beta chains below, sequenced in a study of blood T cell repertoires in COVID-19. This table comes from immunoSEQ multiplex PCR, and its TCRdb copy is limited to in-frame clones, with some not included. The table has 86,000 or so clones, around 80% seen once. Sequences were obtained from peripheral blood. These receptors all come from a woman older than 75 with acute or convalescent COVID-19.

CDR3 amino acids: CASSPAQGRMNTEAFF. The CDR3 region has the DNA TGTGCCAGCTCCCCCGCACAGGGACGAATGAACACTGAAGCTTTCTTT. The rearrangement uses TRBV18 and TRBJ1-1; a weak D match, TRBD1 (6 bases). Germline V gene data show CDR1 as KGHSH and CDR2 as LQKENI. The CDR3 contains 16 residues. V was pared by 6 bases and J by 0 bases, with 17 bases between.

This clone was seen a single time. The chain joins TRBV19 to TRBJ1-5; 7 bases align to TRBD1. The CDR3 length is 16 residues. The V segment lost 9 bases and the J segment 2 bases; nucleotides outside the gene matches: 13. CDR1 is LNHDA, CDR2 SQIVND, per germline (reference sequence). In DNA, the CDR3 is TGTGCCAGCCTGACGACAGGAACAGGGGGCAATCAGCCCCAGCATTTT. This encodes CASLTTGTGGNQPQHF.

The table lists this clone with a count of one. The chain employs TRBV2 and TRBJ2-3; D gene uncertain. The CDR3 is 13 amino acids. Germline V lookup: CDR1 SNHLY, CDR2 FYNNEI. Trimming removed 10 bases from V and 2 bases from J, with 13 bases in between. The CDR3 DNA sequence: TGTGCCAACATTATTGCCACCACAGATACGCAGTATTTT. Protein sequence: CANIIATTDTQYF.

This sequence joins TRBV4-1 and TRBJ1-3; D unclear. V lost 0 bases and J 0 bases, leaving 6 bases between the germline ends. The CDR3 covers 15 residues. Germline CDR1 and CDR2: MGHRA and YSYEKL. DNA for the CDR3: TGCGCCAGCAGCCAAGACTCGAGCTCTGGAAACACCATATATTTT. Amino acid sequence: CASSQDSSSGNTIYF.

The genes are TRBV23-1 and TRBJ2-1; 14 nucleotides agree with TRBD2. TRBV23-1 has ORF status, its function being uncertain. Trimming removed 4 bases from V and 9 bases from J; junction bases left unmatched: 20. The CDR3 length is 20 residues. The CDR3 loop is CASSRVGGLAGAPGQGEQFF. Written as DNA, the CDR3 is TGCGCCAGCAGTCGAGTAGGGGGACTAGCGGGAGCTCCCGGTCAGGGTGAGCAGTTCTTC.

V gene TRBV5-1 combines with J gene TRBJ1-2; D is perhaps TRBD1 (6 bases). The CDR3 length is 15 residues. CDR1 SGHRS and CDR2 YFSETQ come from the germline V gene. Between the trimmed V and J ends, which lost 7 bases and 0 bases, there was a span of 16 bases. Written as DNA, the CDR3 is TGCGCCAGCGGGACAAATACAGTTCCTAACTATGGCTACACCTTC. Its protein is CASGTNTVPNYGYTF.

This clone was observed a single time. The gene calls are TRBV2 and TRBJ1-2, with 10 bases identical to TRBD1. CDR1 and CDR2 (germline): SNHLY, FYNNEI. V gave up 6 bases and J gave up 8 bases; unmatched junction bases: 15. CDR3 length equals 16 residues. The CDR3 DNA sequence: TGTGCCAGCAGGATGACAGGGGGCGCGATTCTGGGCGGCTACACCTTC. This gives the protein CASRMTGGAILGGYTF.

This rearrangement joins TRBV6-5 to TRBJ2-1; perhaps TRBD2 as D (6 bases). The CDR3 extends over 13 amino acids. CDR1 and CDR2 from the germline V gene are MNHEY and SVGAGI. V lost 8 bases to trimming and J lost 10 bases, with 18 bases between them. The CDR3 is CASAREKGREQFF. As DNA, the CDR3 is TGTGCCAGCGCGCGGGAAAAGGGGCGGGAGCAGTTCTTC.

This rearrangement joins TRBV4-1 to TRBJ1-2; no reliable D call. The CDR3 loop spans 13 amino acids. The germline V gene has CDR1 MGHRA and CDR2 YSYEKL. Between the trimmed V and J ends, which lost 0 bases and 3 bases, there was a span of 5 bases. CDR3 in amino acids: CASSQDVDYGYTF. DNA for the CDR3: TGCGCCAGCAGCCAAGACGTTGACTATGGCTACACCTTC.

The V and J genes are TRBV2 and TRBJ1-2, with D hard to call. This CDR3 comprises 15 residues. The V gene lost 4 bases and the J gene lost 4 bases, with 16 bases spanning the gap. CDR1 is SNHLY and CDR2 is FYNNEI in the germline V gene. In DNA, the CDR3 is TGTGCCAGCAGTGGGGTTCCCCCCGGGAGCTATGGCTACACCTTC. Its translation: CASSGVPPGSYGYTF. The entire variable domain, with the rest obtained from reference TRBV2 and TRBJ1-2, is as follows: EPEVTQTPSHQVTQMGQEVILRCVPISNHLYFYWYRQILGQKVEFLVSFYNNEISEKSEIFDDQFSVERPDGSNFTLKIRSTKLEDSAMYFCASSGVPPGSYGYTFGSGTRLTVV.

The chain uses TRBV10-3 and TRBJ1-6; 10 bases fit TRBD1. Losses at the gene ends were 5 bases for V and 7 bases for J; bases not matched to a gene: 5. Looked up from germline, CDR1 is ENHRY and CDR2 is SYGVKD. This CDR3 has 15 amino acids. CDR3 bases: TGTGCCATCAGTAAGGGGGGACAGGGGAATTCACCCCTCCACTTT. This translates into CAISKGGQGNSPLHF.

The rearrangement joins TRBV6-5 to TRBJ1-2, with D maybe TRBD1 (6 bases). Germline CDR1 and CDR2: MNHEY and SVGAGI. V dropped 5 bases and J dropped 7 bases, with 14 bases sitting between them. The length of the CDR3 is 13 residues. CDR3 protein: CASSTGLQSGYTF. CDR3 nucleotide sequence: TGTGCCAGCAGTACAGGGCTACAAAGTGGCTACACCTTC.

This clone has only one observation. V is TRBV5-1 and J is TRBJ2-7, with 10 bases lining up with TRBD2. Trimming took 2 bases from V and 4 from J; bases not matched to a gene: 15. Germline V lookup: CDR1 SGHRS, CDR2 YFSETQ. This CDR3 region has 18 residues. The CDR3 reads CASSLMSRGAGGSYEQYF. The CDR3 nucleotides read TGCGCCAGCAGCTTAATGAGTAGGGGAGCGGGAGGGAGTTACGAGCAGTACTTC.

The V and J genes are TRBV28 and TRBJ1-2; 7 bases are shared with TRBD1. The ends lost 4 bases at V and 4 bases at J; junction bases unmatched: 12. The length of the CDR3 is 16 residues. Germline-derived CDR1 and CDR2 are MDHEN and SYDVKM. CDR3 nucleotide sequence: TGTGCCAGCAGTTCTGCAGGGGGGTTATTGTTCTATGGCTACACCTTC. Its protein is CASSSAGGLLFYGYTF.

J is TRBJ2-3 and V is TRBV19, with TRBD1 matching over 7 bases. Germline values: CDR1 LNHDA, CDR2 SQIVND (reference sequence). The CDR3 sequence is 12 residues long. V trimming: 10 bases; J trimming: 3 bases; junction bases outside the gene matches: 4. CDR3 loop: CATETGTDTQYF. The CDR3 DNA sequence: TGTGCCACCGAGACAGGGACAGATACGCAGTATTTT.

This rearrangement joins TRBV6-1 to TRBJ2-2; D might be TRBD1 (5 bases). Germline loops: CDR1 MNHNS, CDR2 SASEGT. The CDR3 has 15 amino acids. Trimming took off 2 bases at V and 2 bases at J, with 9 bases between the two ends. The CDR3 spells CASSESRGNTGELFF. The CDR3, as DNA: TGTGCCAGCAGTGAAAGTAGGGGAAACACCGGGGAGCTGTTTTTT.

The CDR3 is CASSPRTGGAGIRWQPQHF. The CDR3 nucleotides are TGTGCCAGCAGTCCCCGAACAGGGGGCGCGGGGATCCGCTGGCAGCCCCAGCATTTT. The chain recombines TRBV6-6 with TRBJ1-5, with TRBD1 matching 9 bases. This CDR3 spans 19 amino acids. CDR1 MNHNY and CDR2 SVGAGI come from the germline V gene (reference sequence). With 5 bases clipped from V and 7 bases from J, the junction kept 21 bases outside the gene matches.

This clone was seen a handful of times. CDR3 loop: CASSSQGGQVSGYTF. The CDR3 DNA sequence: TGTGCCAGCAGCTCCCAGGGTGGACAGGTCTCTGGCTACACCTTC. V is TRBV7-9 and J is TRBJ1-2, with TRBD1 matching 7 bases. CDR3 size: 15 residues. CDR1 SEHNR and CDR2 FQNEAQ come from the germline V gene (reference sequence). Trimming at V came to 4 bases and at J to 7 bases, leaving 12 bases not matched to a gene. The whole variable domain, remainder taken from reference TRBV7-9 and TRBJ1-2, is DTGVSQNPRHKITKRGQNVTFRCDPISEHNRLYWYRQTLGQGPEFLTYFQNEAQLEKSRLLSDRFSAERPKGSFSTLEIQRTEQGDSAMYLCASSSQGGQVSGYTFGSGTRLTVV.

The CDR3 sequence is CASTPLRTSGTTGDTQYF. Written as DNA, the CDR3 is TGTGCCAGCACCCCCCTACGGACTAGCGGGACTACGGGGGATACGCAGTATTTT. The gene calls are TRBV5-6 and TRBJ2-3, with 12 bases that match TRBD2. The CDR3 totals 18 residues. Germline lookup yields CDR1 SGHDT and CDR2 YYEEEE. J was trimmed by 6 bases and V by 6 bases; bases with no gene match: 17.

The gene calls are TRBV2 and TRBJ1-5; 9 bases are a match to TRBD1. The CDR3 loop spans 14 amino acids. Germline V lookup: CDR1 SNHLY, CDR2 FYNNEI. With V trimmed by 4 bases and J by 7 bases, 5 bases remained unmatched. The CDR3 sequence: CASSGEQGAQPQHF. In DNA form, the CDR3 reads TGTGCCAGCAGTGGGGAACAGGGGGCACAGCCCCAGCATTTT.

This chain links TRBV6-5 with TRBJ1-2; 8 positions match TRBD1. The CDR3 is made up of 14 amino acids. Looked up from germline, CDR1 is MNHEY and CDR2 is SVGAGI. V gave up 6 bases and J gave up 1 base; unmatched junction bases: 4. Written as DNA, the CDR3 is TGTGCCAGCAGGCTCAGGGGGCGTAACTATGGCTACACCTTC. Encoded protein: CASRLRGRNYGYTF.

The CDR3 coding sequence is TGTGCCAGCAGCTCCTTTGGCGGGGAGGTCTCCTACGAGCAGTACTTC. Translated, it gives CASSSFGGEVSYEQYF. V gene TRBV7-2 combines with J gene TRBJ2-7, with D possibly matching TRBD2 (6 bases). Germline CDR1 and CDR2: SGHTA and FQGNSA. V was shortened by 4 bases and J by 0 bases, with 16 bases between the two germline ends. The CDR3 is 16 residues long.

V is TRBV5-5 and J is TRBJ1-2, with no clear D. The ends were cut back, 2 bases at V and 7 bases at J, with 12 bases in the middle. The CDR3 consists of 13 residues. The V gene's germline CDR1 is SGHKS and CDR2 YYEKEE (reference sequence). The CDR3 spells CASSFEFRGGYTF. The CDR3 bases are TGTGCCAGCAGCTTCGAATTCCGCGGTGGCTACACCTTC.

This clone turned up a few times. The J gene is TRBJ2-1, the V gene TRBV11-2; D remains unclear. The CDR3 sequence is 13 residues long. Trimming left V 5 bases short and J 2 bases short, with 7 bases between. The germline gives CDR1 SGHAT, CDR2 FQNNGV. Written as DNA, the CDR3 is TGTGCCAGCAGCGTAGCAACCTACAATGAGCAGTTCTTC. This codes for CASSVATYNEQFF. Full variable domain (outside the CDR3, taken from reference TRBV11-2 and TRBJ2-1): EAGVAQSPRYKIIEKRQSVAFWCNPISGHATLYWYQQILGQGPKLLIQFQNNGVVDDSQLPKDRFSAERLKGVDSTLKIQPAKLEDSAVYLCASSVATYNEQFFGPGTRLTVL.

The chain recombines TRBV25-1 with TRBJ2-7; 9 nucleotides match TRBD1. CDR1 and CDR2 from the germline V gene are MGHDK and SYGVNS. The CDR3 contains 15 residues. V gave up 6 bases and J gave up 1 base; unmatched junction bases: 7. DNA for the CDR3: TGTGCCAGCAGCTGGGGACAGGGAAATTCCTACGAGCAGTACTTC. This encodes CASSWGQGNSYEQYF.

The chain has TRBV28 and TRBJ1-5; TRBD1 matches at 10 bases. CDR3 length: 18 amino acids. V dropped 6 bases and J dropped 1; count of bases not matched to a gene: 12. Germline CDR1 reads MDHEN; CDR2 reads SYDVKM. The CDR3, as DNA: TGTGCCAGCAGACTGGACAGGGGGTCGCTTCGGAGCAATCAGCCCCAGCATTTT. Translated, it gives CASRLDRGSLRSNQPQHF.

The CDR3 loop reads CASSSPRSGNTIYF. The CDR3 bases are TGTGCCAGCAGTTCCCCTCGGTCTGGAAACACCATATATTTT. The chain joins TRBV6-5 to TRBJ1-3; the D is unclear. The length of the CDR3 is 14 residues. The V and J ends lost 4 bases and 1 base respectively, with 8 bases between them. CDR1 is MNHEY, CDR2 SVGAGI, per germline.

The chain is built from TRBV19 and TRBJ1-1; a possible D gene is TRBD1 (6 bases). V lost 7 bases and J 1 base, leaving 16 bases between the germline ends. This CDR3 contains 15 residues. Germline V gene sequence: CDR1 LNHDA, CDR2 SQIVND (reference sequence). CDR3 in amino acids: CASIPHTGTNTEAFF. The CDR3 DNA reads as TGTGCCAGTATCCCCCATACAGGGACGAACACTGAAGCTTTCTTT.